Presented here are 24 T cell receptor beta chains from one specimen sequenced in a study of beta chain features in type 1 diabetes. Study-level results: Across all four CD4+ subsets, people with type 1 diabetes showed modestly shorter TCRB CDR3s.

Antigen specificity for these receptors is unknown. Investigators reverse transcribed all isolated RNA, so they sequenced expressed TCRB transcripts. TCRdb keeps only in-frame clones here, not all; method: immunoSEQ multiplex PCR. This table has a few hundred thousand clones, over 14% appearing once. Sequenced sample: naive CD4+ T cells from blood. The receptors shown here come from a man aged 18 to 30 with type 1 diabetes.

This clone has only a few counts. This sequence joins TRBV29-1 and TRBJ2-1, with 8 bases lining up with TRBD2. The CDR3 totals 12 residues. CDR1 and CDR2 from the germline V gene are SQVTM and ANQGSEA. V trimming: 4 bases; J trimming: 10 bases; junction bases outside the gene matches: 6. The chain's CDR3 is CSVGIAGIEQFF. The CDR3 coding sequence is TGCAGCGTTGGGATAGCGGGAATCGAGCAGTTCTTC.

This clone has a handful of counts. This rearrangement joins TRBV2 to TRBJ1-2; the match to TRBD1 covers 7 bases. This CDR3 is 12 amino acids long. V gave up 5 bases and J gave up 8 bases; unmatched junction bases: 5. CDR1 and CDR2 (germline): SNHLY, FYNNEI. CDR3 in DNA: TGTGCCAGCAGTCTGGACAGGTCCGGCTACACCTTC. It codes for CASSLDRSGYTF.

J is TRBJ2-4 and V is TRBV5-1, with 8 bases matching TRBD1. In germline, CDR1 is SGHRS, CDR2 YFSETQ. V was pared by 3 bases and J by 7 bases, with 9 bases of the junction left unmatched. The CDR3 totals 15 residues. The CDR3 DNA is TGCGCCAGCAGCTCACAGACAAACAGGGGGAACATTCAGTACTTC. Translating gives CASSSQTNRGNIQYF.

The table lists this clone with a few counts. V and J are TRBV19 and TRBJ2-7; a possible D gene is TRBD1 (5 bases). The CDR3 is 13 residues long. Trimming removed 8 bases from V and 0 bases from J, with 11 bases in between. CDR1 is LNHDA and CDR2 is SQIVND in the germline V gene (reference sequence). CDR3 residues: CASQADSSYEQYF. The CDR3 DNA reads TGTGCCAGTCAAGCCGACAGCTCCTACGAGCAGTACTTC.

This chain uses TRBV6-6 with TRBJ2-7; 10 positions match TRBD1. The CDR3 is made up of 14 amino acids. V lost 4 bases, J lost 6 bases, and 6 bases stayed unmatched. Per germline, CDR1 MNHNY and CDR2 SVGAGI (reference sequence). The CDR3 spells CASSFRGTGVEQYF. For the CDR3, the DNA is TGTGCCAGCAGTTTCAGAGGGACAGGGGTCGAGCAGTACTTC.

The V call is TRBV18, the J call TRBJ2-1; 8 bases are shared with TRBD2. J gave up 3 bases and V 2 bases, and 3 bases lay outside the gene matches. CDR3 length equals 15 residues. CDR1 and CDR2 from the germline V gene are KGHSH and LQKENI. This CDR3 is CASSPLSGSYNEQFF. The CDR3 nucleotides read TGTGCCAGCTCACCATTAAGCGGGAGCTACAATGAGCAGTTCTTC.

This clone appeared a few times. The chain links TRBV9 to TRBJ2-3; the D gene is possibly TRBD2 (5 bases). This CDR3 region has 13 residues. The germline V and J ends were trimmed by 0 bases and 6 bases, with 8 bases remaining between them. Germline loops: CDR1 SGDLS, CDR2 YYNGEE. CDR3: CASSVAGSDTQYF. The CDR3 nucleotides read TGTGCCAGCAGCGTAGCGGGGTCCGATACGCAGTATTTT. Combining the CDR3 with reference TRBV9 and TRBJ2-3 gives the whole variable domain DSGVTQTPKHLITATGQRVTLRCSPRSGDLSVYWYQQSLDQGLQFLIQYYNGEERAKGNILERFSAQQFPDLHSELNLSSLELGDSALYFCASSVAGSDTQYFGPGTRLTVL.

J is TRBJ1-2 and V is TRBV19; 10 positions match TRBD1. V shed 5 bases, J shed 1 base, and the junction held 4 bases outside the gene matches. Germline loops: CDR1 LNHDA, CDR2 SQIVND (reference sequence). The CDR3 is made up of 15 amino acids. As DNA, the CDR3 is TGTGCCAGTAGTCCGGACAGGGGGATTAACTATGGCTACACCTTC. This gives the protein CASSPDRGINYGYTF. The variable domain in full, completed from reference TRBV19 and TRBJ1-2, reads DGGITQSPKYLFRKEGQNVTLSCEQNLNHDAMYWYRQDPGQGLRLIYYSQIVNDFQKGDIAEGYSVSREKKESFPLTVTSAQKNPTAFYLCASSPDRGINYGYTFGSGTRLTVV.

This clone was picked up a small number of times. This chain connects TRBV2 to TRBJ1-6, with D perhaps matching TRBD1 (5 bases). The V end was cut by 2 bases, the J end by 7 bases, with 12 bases between. The CDR3 is 15 amino acids. CDR1 SNHLY and CDR2 FYNNEI come from the germline V gene. CDR3 coding DNA: TGTGCCAGCAGTGAATGGCAGGGCCAAAATTCACCCCTCCACTTT. It codes for CASSEWQGQNSPLHF.

This clone was counted a few times. The chain joins TRBV2 to TRBJ1-3; no definite D call. The germline V and J ends were trimmed by 3 bases and 0 bases, with 6 bases remaining between them. The CDR3 has 14 amino acids. Germline assignment: CDR1 SNHLY and CDR2 FYNNEI. The CDR3 nucleotides read TGTGCCAGCAGTGAGGGGAGCTCTGGAAACACCATATATTTT. This codes for CASSEGSSGNTIYF.

The DNA for the CDR3 is TGTGCCACGGAGACAGGGTCAGGCTACGAGCAGTACTTC. It encodes CATETGSGYEQYF. The chain carries TRBV2 and TRBJ2-7; TRBD1 matches 7 bases. The CDR3 loop spans 13 amino acids. Trimming removed 10 bases from V and 3 bases from J; junction bases left unmatched: 9. CDR1 SNHLY and CDR2 FYNNEI come from the germline V gene. Combining the CDR3 with reference TRBV2 and TRBJ2-7 gives the whole variable domain EPEVTQTPSHQVTQMGQEVILRCVPISNHLYFYWYRQILGQKVEFLVSFYNNEISEKSEIFDDQFSVERPDGSNFTLKIRSTKLEDSAMYFCATETGSGYEQYFGPGTRLTVT.

The chain joins TRBV7-9 to TRBJ2-3, with 14 bases aligning to TRBD2. Germline CDR1 SEHNR, CDR2 FQNEAQ (reference sequence). The CDR3 runs 17 residues. The ends lost 4 bases at V and 3 bases at J; junction bases unmatched: 6. CDR3 nucleotide sequence: TGTGCCAGCAGCTCTCTCGGACTAGCGGGAGGAACAGATACGCAGTATTTT. Translated, it gives CASSSLGLAGGTDTQYF. Using reference TRBV7-9 and TRBJ2-3 for the parts outside the CDR3, the full variable domain is DTGVSQNPRHKITKRGQNVTFRCDPISEHNRLYWYRQTLGQGPEFLTYFQNEAQLEKSRLLSDRFSAERPKGSFSTLEIQRTEQGDSAMYLCASSSLGLAGGTDTQYFGPGTRLTVL.

This clone was seen a few times. The gene calls are TRBV5-6 and TRBJ1-2; 12 nucleotides match TRBD1. There are 14 residues in the CDR3. Germline CDR1 reads SGHDT; CDR2 reads YYEEEE. V gave up 2 bases and J gave up 6 bases; unmatched junction bases: 2. Here the CDR3 reads CASSFRDRGHGYTF. CDR3 DNA: TGTGCCAGCAGCTTCCGGGACAGGGGGCATGGCTACACCTTC. Looking up the rest from reference TRBV5-6 and TRBJ1-2 gives the full variable domain: DAGVTQSPTHLIKTRGQQVTLRCSPKSGHDTVSWYQQALGQGPQFIFQYYEEEERQRGNFPDRFSGHQFPNYSSELNVNALLLGDSALYLCASSFRDRGHGYTFGSGTRLTVV.

This clone came up a few times. The chain carries TRBV7-2 and TRBJ1-6; TRBD1 matches at 10 bases. Germline V gene data show CDR1 as SGHTA and CDR2 as FQGNSA. J gave up 7 bases and V 8 bases, and 8 bases lay outside the gene matches. This CDR3 contains 15 residues. The CDR3 region has the DNA TGTGCCAGCGGAAGGGGACAGGGGTCCAATTCACCCCTCCACTTT. Its protein product is CASGRGQGSNSPLHF.

This clone was found a few times. The V gene is TRBV5-6, the J gene TRBJ2-7; 7 positions agree with TRBD1. Trimming took 4 bases from V and 0 from J; bases not matched to a gene: 7. The CDR3 has 15 residues. Germline assignment: CDR1 SGHDT and CDR2 YYEEEE. CDR3 sequence: CASSDLTGSSYEQYF. The CDR3 bases are TGTGCCAGCAGCGATCTGACAGGGAGCTCCTACGAGCAGTACTTC.

The CDR3 sequence: CASSPGGTGELFF. CDR3 DNA sequence: TGTGCCAGCTCACCAGGAGGGACCGGGGAGCTGTTTTTT. The chain couples TRBV18 to TRBJ2-2; TRBD2 might be the D (6 bases). Trimming took off 2 bases at V and 5 bases at J, with 6 bases between the two ends. This CDR3 has 13 residues. Germline assignment: CDR1 KGHSH and CDR2 LQKENI. The whole variable domain, remainder taken from reference TRBV18 and TRBJ2-2, is NAGVMQNPRHLVRRRGQEARLRCSPMKGHSHVYWYRQLPEEGLKFMVYLQKENIIDESGMPKERFSAEFPKEGPSILRIQQVVRGDSAAYFCASSPGGTGELFFGEGSRLTVL.

The chain couples TRBV27 to TRBJ1-2, with 8 nucleotides matching TRBD1. Germline V lookup: CDR1 MNHEY, CDR2 SMNVEV (reference sequence). The CDR3 is made up of 17 amino acids. The V and J ends lost 0 bases and 6 bases, in that order; junction bases with no gene match: 12. In nucleotides, the CDR3 is TGTGCCAGCAGTTTATCAAGACAGGGGACGGTCCAGCATGGCTACACCTTC. It specifies CASSLSRQGTVQHGYTF.

This clone was detected only a few times. The chain couples TRBV5-6 to TRBJ2-6; D might be TRBD2 (5 bases). V was clipped by 1 base and J by 4 bases, with 15 bases between them. Looked up from germline, CDR1 is SGHDT and CDR2 is YYEEEE. This CDR3 contains 17 residues. This CDR3 reads CASSLRGRGPGANVLTF. CDR3 sequence (DNA): TGTGCCAGCAGCTTGCGGGGTCGAGGGCCCGGGGCCAACGTCCTGACTTTC. The entire variable domain, with the rest obtained from reference TRBV5-6 and TRBJ2-6, is as follows: DAGVTQSPTHLIKTRGQQVTLRCSPKSGHDTVSWYQQALGQGPQFIFQYYEEEERQRGNFPDRFSGHQFPNYSSELNVNALLLGDSALYLCASSLRGRGPGANVLTFGAGSRLTVL.

In its sample, this clone was seen a few times. This chain joins TRBV7-8 and TRBJ1-5; D is perhaps TRBD1 (6 bases). Trimming removed 4 bases at V and 0 bases at J, with 10 bases between. Germline assignment: CDR1 SGHVS and CDR2 FQNEAQ. CDR3 size: 15 residues. CDR3: CASSSGVGSNQPQHF. The CDR3 DNA sequence: TGTGCCAGCAGCTCAGGGGTGGGTAGCAATCAGCCCCAGCATTTT.

This clone was observed a handful of times. The J gene is TRBJ2-4, the V gene TRBV5-6, with a possible D match to TRBD2 (5 bases). The CDR3 is 16 residues long. V lost 5 bases, J lost 2 bases, and 17 bases lay in between. Germline CDR1 is SGHDT and CDR2 is YYEEEE. The CDR3 region is CASRAGPIYSKNIQYF. As DNA, the CDR3 is TGTGCCAGCAGGGCGGGCCCAATATATTCCAAAAACATTCAGTACTTC.

There are a few counts of this clone. The rearrangement joins TRBV19 to TRBJ1-5; D remains unclear. The V and J ends lost 1 base and 4 bases respectively, with 5 bases between them. CDR1 is LNHDA, CDR2 SQIVND, per germline (reference sequence). The CDR3 loop spans 13 amino acids. The CDR3 sequence is CASSIGQNQPQHF. CDR3 nucleotides: TGTGCCAGTAGTATAGGGCAAAATCAGCCCCAGCATTTT.

The rearrangement uses TRBV9 and TRBJ1-4; unclear D gene. V was cut by 4 bases and J by 8 bases, with 15 bases left in between. This CDR3 comprises 14 residues. Per the germline V gene, CDR1 is SGDLS and CDR2 is YYNGEE. CDR3 DNA sequence: TGTGCCAGCAGCACCGGTGGACCGGGGGAAAAACTGTTTTTT. The encoded protein is CASSTGGPGEKLFF.

This chain joins TRBV6-1 and TRBJ2-7; 7 bases align to TRBD1. Germline V gene lookup returns CDR1 MNHNS and CDR2 SASEGT. Losses at the gene ends were 6 bases for V and 0 bases for J; bases not matched to a gene: 8. The CDR3 is made up of 15 amino acids. The CDR3 DNA reads as TGTGCCAGCAGACCGGGACAGTTGAGCTCCTACGAGCAGTACTTC. Encoded protein: CASRPGQLSSYEQYF.

This clone was picked up a small number of times. This chain joins TRBV4-3 and TRBJ2-2; maybe TRBD1 (6 bases). V was pared by 0 bases and J by 2 bases, with 10 bases between. Per germline, CDR1 LGHNA and CDR2 YSLEER. CDR3 length equals 16 residues. The CDR3 DNA reads TGCGCCAGCAGCCAAGAAGCCAGGGGTAACACCGGGGAGCTGTTTTTT. It encodes CASSQEARGNTGELFF.